A selection of T cell receptor beta chains follows, all from one sample in a study of shared clonotypes between healthy human individuals. Libraries were prepared by immunoSEQ multiplex PCR; TCRdb keeps only in-frame clonotypes and omits some of them. Of roughly 2.2 million clones in the sample, 90% to 95% were seen once. The sequencing sample was made of naive CD4+ T cells from PBMCs. The receptors here all came from a young man in good health. Some clones in this sample may be carry-over from other donors' samples. Each CDR3 is given with its conserved first and last residue. A D gene is named only where the DNA matches it firmly. Size is stated for part of the rows, as once, few or many counts, or as a class when the clone is expanded.

CDR3 DNA	CDR3 protein	V gene	D gene	clone size	J gene
TGTGCCAGCTCGCCGAACAGGGGCGCGGAGACCCAGTACTTC	CASSPNRGAETQYF	TRBV18	TRBD1	NA	TRBJ2-5
TGTGCCAGCAGCTTGGTCCCCTACGAGCAGTACTTC	CASSLVPYEQYF	TRBV5-6	NA	once	TRBJ2-7
TGTGCCAGCAGTTACTCGGGTCAGCCCCAGCATTTT	CASSYSGQPQHF	TRBV6-6	NA	few	TRBJ1-5
TGTGCCAGCAGCAGCTCTCCCGGGGGCTATGGCTACACCTTC	CASSSSPGGYGYTF	TRBV7-2	NA	NA	TRBJ1-2
TGTGCCAGCAGCCAGGGGGCGGGAACCGCCTACGAGCAGTACTTC	CASSQGAGTAYEQYF	TRBV6-5	TRBD1	NA	TRBJ2-7
TGTGCCAGCAGTTTACTCAGGGGGGACACTGAAGCTTTCTTT	CASSLLRGDTEAFF	TRBV11-2	TRBD1	NA	TRBJ1-1
TGCGCCAGCAGCAAGGACAGGGTGGACACTGAAGCTTTCTTT	CASSKDRVDTEAFF	TRBV5-1	TRBD1	NA	TRBJ1-1
TGTGCCAGTAGTATCTTACAGGGGGCAAACTACGAGCAGTACTTC	CASSILQGANYEQYF	TRBV19	TRBD1	NA	TRBJ2-7
TGTGCCAGCAGTTTATCGTTAGCGGTAGGGATTAGCAATCAGCCCCAGCATTTT	CASSLSLAVGISNQPQHF	TRBV28	NA	NA	TRBJ1-5
TGTGCCAGCAGCGTAAGTCCTCAGGGGGAGCAGTTCTTC	CASSVSPQGEQFF	TRBV9	NA	NA	TRBJ2-1
TGTGCCAGCAGCTTACCCCTCAATGGGGGGACCCAGTACTTC	CASSLPLNGGTQYF	TRBV7-2	NA	NA	TRBJ2-5
TGTGCCACCAGCAGAAAGGCTAGCATTCACGAGCAGTACTTC	CATSRKASIHEQYF	TRBV15	NA	NA	TRBJ2-7
TGTGCCAGCAGCCCCTTGAGGTGGGCGGACTCGGAGCAGTACTTC	CASSPLRWADSEQYF	TRBV9	NA	NA	TRBJ2-7
TGCGCCAGCAGCCGGGAGGGACAGGGGGCGTGGGAGACCCAGTACTTC	CASSREGQGAWETQYF	TRBV4-1	TRBD1	NA	TRBJ2-5
TGTGCCAGCAGCCCCGGGGGGGCTGTAGGGGAGCTGTTTTTT	CASSPGGAVGELFF	TRBV6-5	TRBD2	NA	TRBJ2-2
TGTGCCAGCAGCCCTGGGACAGGGGTTTCCTACGAGCAGTACTTC	CASSPGTGVSYEQYF	TRBV7-2	TRBD1	NA	TRBJ2-7
TGTGCCAGCAGCTACGGACAGGAGAACACAGATACGCAGTATTTT	CASSYGQENTDTQYF	TRBV11-3	TRBD1	NA	TRBJ2-3
TGTGCCACCAGCAGAAGGACAGGCACTGAAGCTTTCTTT	CATSRRTGTEAFF	TRBV15	TRBD1	NA	TRBJ1-1
TGTGCCAGCAGCCGATCACCCGCCGGATCAGGGAATGAGCAGTTCTTC	CASSRSPAGSGNEQFF	TRBV5-4	NA	NA	TRBJ2-1
TGTGCCAGCAGTTTGACAGGGTCTTTCTACGAGCAGTACTTC	CASSLTGSFYEQYF	TRBV28	TRBD1	NA	TRBJ2-7
TGTGCCAGCAACCACGGGGGCCTGTCAGATACGCAGTATTTT	CASNHGGLSDTQYF	TRBV9	NA	NA	TRBJ2-3
TGTGCCAGCAGCTTAGCGGGAACCTACGAGCAGTACTTC	CASSLAGTYEQYF	TRBV6-5	TRBD2	NA	TRBJ2-7
TGTGCCAGCAGCCCAGGAGTGGGTAGTTGGCGGACCACCTACGAGCAGTACTTC	CASSPGVGSWRTTYEQYF	TRBV11-2	NA	NA	TRBJ2-7
TGTGCCTGGAGTGTGACGGGGAGCTACGAGCAGTACTTC	CAWSVTGSYEQYF	TRBV30	NA	NA	TRBJ2-7
TGTGCCAGCAGCGCCCAAACCGGGACAGGGTTGGGCATTCAGTACTTC	CASSAQTGTGLGIQYF	TRBV9	TRBD1	NA	TRBJ2-4
TGTGCCAGCAGCTTAGGAGGGATCGCCGGCAATGAGCAGTTCTTC	CASSLGGIAGNEQFF	TRBV11-3	NA	once	TRBJ2-1
TGTGCCAGCTCACGGGCCGCTAGCACAGATACGCAGTATTTT	CASSRAASTDTQYF	TRBV18	NA	NA	TRBJ2-3
TGTGCCAGCAGTGATGGGTGGGGCTACGAGCAGTACTTC	CASSDGWGYEQYF	TRBV6-1	NA	NA	TRBJ2-7